The 14 T cell receptor beta chains listed next were all sequenced from one sample in a study of vaccination effects on CD4 cells after COVID-19. Data came from immunoSEQ multiplex PCR; TCRdb stores just in-frame clones and leaves some out. Here the sample spans tens of thousands of clones, roughly two thirds being singletons. Viral peptide pool expansion of antigen-specific CD4+ T cells preceded sequencing in the ViraFEST assay. Following a roughly 11-day culture, CD4+ T cells were purified. People in the vaccine group had not been infected with SARS-CoV-2 before, and their nucleocapsid antibodies were negative. No antigen has been identified for these receptors. The source was CD4+ T cells from PBMCs cultured with SARS-CoV-2 spike peptides, collected before COVID-19 vaccination. These receptors were obtained from a human donor who received a COVID-19 vaccine.

This clone has only a few counts. The chain uses TRBV19 and TRBJ1-1; tentative D call: TRBD1 (6 bases). Germline V gene lookup returns CDR1 LNHDA and CDR2 SQIVND (reference sequence). Trimming removed 3 bases at V and 0 bases at J, with 14 bases between. There are 16 residues in the CDR3. Here the CDR3 reads CASSIFAGTMNTEAFF. The CDR3 bases are TGTGCCAGTAGTATCTTTGCCGGGACAATGAACACTGAAGCTTTCTTT.

This sequence joins TRBV7-9 and TRBJ1-6, with D uncertain. Germline V lookup: CDR1 SEHNR, CDR2 FQNEAQ (reference sequence). The CDR3 has 14 amino acids. V shed 5 bases and J shed 0 bases, with 5 bases lying between them. CDR3 sequence: CASSVSSYNSPLHF. As DNA, the CDR3 is TGTGCCAGCAGCGTCAGCTCCTATAATTCACCCCTCCACTTT.

This sequence joins TRBV27 and TRBJ1-1; tentatively, D is TRBD1 (5 bases). The CDR3 loop spans 13 amino acids. Trimming took 5 bases from V and 6 from J, leaving 13 bases between them. The germline V gene encodes CDR1 MNHEY and CDR2 SMNVEV (reference sequence). The chain's CDR3 is CASSRSGTAEAFF. Here the CDR3 DNA reads TGTGCCAGCAGTCGAAGCGGGACTGCTGAAGCTTTCTTT.

This clone has just a few counts. CDR3 nucleotide sequence: TGCAGTGCTAGTAATCCTCAGCGGAACACTGAAGCTTTCTTT. It encodes CSASNPQRNTEAFF. The chain has TRBV20-1 and TRBJ1-1, with D unresolved. Trimming pared 3 bases from V and 1 base from J, leaving 12 bases between. There are 14 residues in the CDR3. Germline V lookup: CDR1 DFQATT, CDR2 SNEGSKA (reference sequence).

This chain joins TRBV24-1 and TRBJ2-1; 9 bases align to TRBD1. V was pared by 5 bases and J by 6 bases, with 4 bases of the junction left unmatched. This CDR3 has 14 amino acids. Germline assignment: CDR1 KGHDR and CDR2 SFDVKD. CDR3 loop: CATSAQTGGNEQFF. CDR3 coding DNA: TGTGCCACCAGTGCCCAGACAGGGGGCAATGAGCAGTTCTTC.

The V gene is TRBV30, the J gene TRBJ2-1; D is unresolved. The CDR3 covers 12 residues. Germline V lookup: CDR1 GTSNPN, CDR2 SVGIG (reference sequence). Trimming left V 1 base short and J 4 bases short, with 5 bases between. The CDR3: CAWSAGYNEQFF. DNA of the CDR3: TGTGCCTGGAGTGCTGGTTACAATGAGCAGTTCTTC.

The J gene is TRBJ1-2, the V gene TRBV6-5; TRBD1 matches at 7 bases. V gave up 6 bases and J gave up 2 bases; unmatched junction bases: 3. Germline lookup yields CDR1 MNHEY and CDR2 SVGAGI. The length of the CDR3 is 13 residues. CDR3: CASRPGQNYGYTF. Here the CDR3 DNA reads TGTGCCAGCAGGCCGGGACAGAACTATGGCTACACCTTC.

CDR3 DNA: TGTGCCAGCGGCTCAGGGTCTAATCACTATGGCTACACCTTC. Translated: CASGSGSNHYGYTF. The rearrangement uses TRBV3-1 (or the pseudogene TRBV3-2) and TRBJ1-2, with TRBD1 as a possible D gene (5 bases). Trimming removed 8 bases at V and 3 bases at J, with 16 bases between. The CDR3 loop spans 14 amino acids. Germline V CDR1 and CDR2: LGHDT, YNNKEL (reference sequence).

The J gene is TRBJ2-7, the V gene TRBV25-1; 10 bases match TRBD1. Germline CDR1 MGHDK, CDR2 SYGVNS. V gave up 4 bases and J gave up 3 bases; unmatched junction bases: 9. The CDR3 contains 16 residues. Here the CDR3 reads CASSARDRGRDYEQYF. CDR3 nucleotide sequence: TGTGCCAGCAGTGCACGCGACAGGGGGCGAGACTACGAGCAGTACTTC.

The V call is TRBV27, the J call TRBJ1-1; possible D gene TRBD1, 6 bases. V was trimmed by 4 bases and J by 5 bases, leaving 11 bases between them. The CDR3 runs 13 residues. Germline CDR1 reads MNHEY; CDR2 reads SMNVEV (reference sequence). The CDR3 coding sequence is TGTGCCAGCAGTTCTCAGGGGCGGACTGAAGCTTTCTTT. This gives the protein CASSSQGRTEAFF.

The CDR3 DNA sequence: TGTGCCAGTAGCCAGGACAGGGGCTCACCCCTCCACTTT. The encoded protein is CASSQDRGSPLHF. This chain links TRBV19 with TRBJ1-6; TRBD1 matches at 9 bases. Looked up from germline, CDR1 is LNHDA and CDR2 is SQIVND (reference sequence). Germline trimming cut 6 bases from V and 10 bases from J; bases unmatched to any gene: 4. The CDR3 loop spans 13 amino acids.

The V call is TRBV7-8, the J call TRBJ2-1; a weak D match, TRBD1 (6 bases). The CDR3 length is 15 residues. Between the trimmed V and J ends, which lost 1 base and 9 bases, there was a span of 16 bases. Germline values: CDR1 SGHVS, CDR2 FQNEAQ. CDR3 region: CASSLGGPLIGEQFF. The CDR3 DNA sequence: TGTGCCAGCAGCTTAGGGGGGCCATTAATAGGTGAGCAGTTCTTC.

The V call is TRBV6-5, the J call TRBJ1-1; D is unresolved. The CDR3 spans 12 residues. Trimming left V 11 bases short and J 4 bases short, with 14 bases between. CDR1 and CDR2 from the germline V gene are MNHEY and SVGAGI. The CDR3 sequence is CALAYLGTEAFF. CDR3 nucleotides: TGTGCCTTGGCTTACCTAGGCACTGAAGCTTTCTTT.

V usage is TRBV9 and J usage is TRBJ2-2; no definite D call. This CDR3 has 14 amino acids. Trimming cost V 0 bases and J 3 bases, with 6 bases left between them. Germline V lookup: CDR1 SGDLS, CDR2 YYNGEE. DNA for the CDR3: TGTGCCAGCAGCGTAGGTAGGGACACCGGGGAGCTGTTTTTT. Translation gives CASSVGRDTGELFF.